The 26 T cell receptor beta chains below were found in one sample sequenced in a study of blood T cell repertoires in COVID-19. The data were produced by immunoSEQ multiplex PCR, yet TCRdb's version contains in-frame clones alone and is incomplete. Among 220,000 or so clones, around 83% were seen once, and the ten largest hold approximately 7.3%. Sequencing was performed on PBMCs or T cells enriched from blood (not recorded which). The receptors were sampled from a woman aged 40 to 50 who had recovered from COVID-19.

As concerns this clone: The junction shows a germline mismatch at one end, possibly a read error. The chain has TRBV7-2 and TRBJ1-1; TRBD1 might be the D (6 bases). Germline CDR1 and CDR2: SGHTA and FQGNSA. The CDR3 is 13 residues long. The CDR3 here is CASSVAGAAEAFF. Here the CDR3 DNA reads TGTGCCAGCAGCGTAGCGGGGGCGGCTGAAGCTTTCTTT.

This clone has a handful of counts. The chain is built from TRBV7-9 and TRBJ2-3, with TRBD1 matching 7 bases. After removal of 1 base from V and 2 bases from J, the junction contained 3 bases not matched to a gene. CDR3 size: 15 residues. CDR1 is SEHNR, CDR2 FQNEAQ, per germline (reference sequence). Here the CDR3 DNA reads TGTGCCAGCAGCTTAGGGGACAGAGACACAGATACGCAGTATTTT. The encoded protein is CASSLGDRDTDTQYF.

In this sample, this clone turned up once. The chain uses TRBV19 and TRBJ2-5, with 10 bases aligning to TRBD2. V lost 5 bases and J lost 0; bases outside the gene matches: 6. Germline V CDR1 and CDR2: LNHDA, SQIVND (reference sequence). The CDR3 has 16 amino acids. The CDR3 bases are TGTGCCAGTAGTGCCACCGGGACTAGCGACCAAGAGACCCAGTACTTC. Translation: CASSATGTSDQETQYF.

This clone was seen just once. The chain carries TRBV5-4 and TRBJ1-1; tentative D call: TRBD1 (6 bases). Germline V lookup: CDR1 SGHNT, CDR2 YYREEE (reference sequence). This CDR3 comprises 13 residues. V was shortened by 1 base and J by 7 bases, with 11 bases between the two germline ends. The CDR3 nucleotides read TGTGCCAGCAGCTTGCGGGGGGCTGGTGAAGCTTTCTTT. Translating gives CASSLRGAGEAFF.

V is TRBV5-1 and J is TRBJ1-3; D remains unclear. This CDR3 is built from 12 residues. V lost 4 bases, J lost 4 bases, and 6 bases lay in between. Germline lookup yields CDR1 SGHRS and CDR2 YFSETQ. The CDR3 here is CASSEQGNTIYF. CDR3 DNA sequence: TGCGCCAGCAGCGAACAGGGAAACACCATATATTTT.

This chain connects TRBV10-3 to TRBJ1-1; D gene uncertain. This CDR3 contains 15 residues. Germline CDR1 and CDR2: ENHRY and SYGVKD. The V end was cut by 5 bases, the J end by 3 bases, with 16 bases between. CDR3 sequence reads: CAISKGQAHDTEAFF. CDR3 DNA sequence: TGTGCCATCAGTAAAGGCCAGGCACACGACACTGAAGCTTTCTTT.

The chain has TRBV7-9 and TRBJ2-1; a possible D gene is TRBD2 (8 bases). Between the trimmed V and J ends, which lost 5 bases and 7 bases, there was a span of 24 bases. Germline lookup yields CDR1 SEHNR and CDR2 FQNEAQ (reference sequence). This CDR3 has 17 amino acids. CDR3 sequence: CASSKGGGGRSRNEQFF. The CDR3, as DNA: TGTGCCAGCAGCAAAGGAGGGGGCGGGAGGAGCAGAAATGAGCAGTTCTTC.

This chain uses TRBV19 with TRBJ1-4, with a possible D match to TRBD1 (6 bases). The V end lost 2 bases, the J end lost 8 bases, and 9 bases lay between the germline ends. Germline CDR1 LNHDA, CDR2 SQIVND (reference sequence). The CDR3 contains 13 residues. The CDR3 region is CASSIQGKEKLFF. CDR3 coding DNA: TGTGCCAGTAGTATACAGGGGAAAGAAAAACTGTTTTTT.

This clone was observed a handful of times. The CDR3 region is CASGWRGGEKLFF. The CDR3 DNA is TGTGCCAGCGGGTGGAGAGGAGGTGAAAAACTGTTTTTT. The chain uses TRBV2 and TRBJ1-4, with unresolved D. The CDR3 is 13 amino acids. V shed 8 bases and J shed 7 bases, with 14 bases lying between them. The germline CDR1 and CDR2 sequences are SNHLY and FYNNEI.

CDR3 protein: CAAQASGRPDTQYF. CDR3 DNA: TGTGCCGCGCAGGCTAGCGGGAGGCCAGATACGCAGTATTTT. V is TRBV30 and J is TRBJ2-3; TRBD2 matches 11 bases. The CDR3 extends over 14 amino acids. In germline, CDR1 is GTSNPN, CDR2 SVGIG (reference sequence). V gave up 8 bases and J gave up 4 bases; unmatched junction bases: 8.

Here the CDR3 reads CASSGQGPTIYGYGYTF. CDR3 coding DNA: TGTGCCAGCAGTGGACAGGGTCCCACCATTTATGGCTATGGCTACACCTTC. This rearrangement joins TRBV28 to TRBJ1-2, with 8 bases fitting TRBD1. The CDR3 spans 17 residues. V lost 5 bases and J lost 4; bases outside the gene matches: 15. The germline V gene encodes CDR1 MDHEN and CDR2 SYDVKM.

The chain combines TRBV7-6 with TRBJ1-6; D gene uncertain. The CDR3 has 15 amino acids. Germline CDR1 is SGHVS and CDR2 is FNYEAQ. V shed 1 base and J shed 3 bases, with 7 bases lying between them. The CDR3 sequence is CASSLGGNYNSPLHF. CDR3 nucleotides: TGTGCCAGCAGCTTAGGAGGGAACTATAATTCACCCCTCCACTTT.

This clone was found once. Germline and junction disagree at one end, which may indicate a read error. The chain employs TRBV12-3 or TRBV12-4 and TRBJ2-7, with TRBD2 matching over 11 bases. The CDR3 totals 12 residues. This CDR3 is CASSLGSGRAVF. The CDR3 DNA is TGTGCCAGCAGTTTAGGTAGCGGGAGGGCCGTATTC.

The chain uses TRBV12-5 and TRBJ1-5; 7 nucleotides agree with TRBD1. This CDR3 comprises 16 residues. The germline V gene encodes CDR1 LGHNT and CDR2 FRNRAP. The V and J ends lost 0 bases and 8 bases, in that order; junction bases with no gene match: 10. The CDR3 reads CASGLVLHRGAEPQHF. CDR3 in DNA: TGTGCTAGTGGTTTGGTTCTCCACAGGGGCGCGGAGCCCCAGCATTTT.

A few counts support this clone. The chain joins TRBV7-9 to TRBJ1-1; 9 bases agree with TRBD1. Unmatched junction bases numbered 8, after V lost 5 bases and J lost 7 bases. This CDR3 is 14 amino acids long. The germline V gene encodes CDR1 SEHNR and CDR2 FQNEAQ (reference sequence). CDR3 coding DNA: TGTGCCAGCAGCCCGGCGGACAGGGGTAATGAAGCTTTCTTT. Amino acid sequence: CASSPADRGNEAFF. The full variable domain, its missing parts supplied by reference TRBV7-9 and TRBJ1-1, is DTGVSQNPRHKITKRGQNVTFRCDPISEHNRLYWYRQTLGQGPEFLTYFQNEAQLEKSRLLSDRFSAERPKGSFSTLEIQRTEQGDSAMYLCASSPADRGNEAFFGQGTRLTVV.

V usage is TRBV19 and J usage is TRBJ1-1, with TRBD1 as a possible D gene (5 bases). Per the germline V gene, CDR1 is LNHDA and CDR2 is SQIVND (reference sequence). The V end was cut by 3 bases, the J end by 5 bases, with 16 bases between. The CDR3 totals 15 residues. The CDR3 here is CASSIKRGGGTEAFF. The DNA for the CDR3 is TGTGCCAGTAGTATCAAGCGGGGCGGTGGAACTGAAGCTTTCTTT.

The chain couples TRBV10-3 to TRBJ1-1, with 10 positions matching TRBD1. Germline lookup yields CDR1 ENHRY and CDR2 SYGVKD. The CDR3 covers 14 residues. V dropped 10 bases and J dropped 3; count of bases not matched to a gene: 8. CDR3 sequence (DNA): TGTGCCACCCGGGACAGGGGAGGAGACACTGAAGCTTTCTTT. It specifies CATRDRGGDTEAFF.

As concerns this clone: This CDR3 is also generated by other DNA sequences in the sample. The J gene is TRBJ1-6, the V gene TRBV12-3 or TRBV12-4; perhaps TRBD1 as D (5 bases). Trimming removed 3 bases at V and 7 bases at J, with 7 bases between. This CDR3 contains 13 residues. The CDR3 loop is CASSLGGNSPLHF. CDR3 nucleotides: TGTGCCAGCAGTTTGGGGGGGAATTCACCCCTCCACTTT.

In this sample, this clone turned up a few times. This chain connects TRBV27 to TRBJ1-2; 8 bases match TRBD1. Germline trimming cut 5 bases from V and 0 bases from J; bases unmatched to any gene: 11. Germline V lookup: CDR1 MNHEY, CDR2 SMNVEV (reference sequence). The CDR3 is 17 residues long. The CDR3 spells CASSPLTGADPNYGYTF. The CDR3 nucleotides read TGTGCCAGCAGTCCCTTGACAGGGGCGGATCCTAACTATGGCTACACCTTC.

V and J are TRBV5-1 and TRBJ2-3, with D tentatively TRBD1 (6 bases). This CDR3 is built from 15 residues. The ends were cut back, 2 bases at V and 0 bases at J, with 10 bases in the middle. Germline CDR1 and CDR2: SGHRS and YFSETQ. The CDR3 spells CASSLGGTSTDTQYF. The DNA of the CDR3 is TGCGCCAGCAGCTTAGGGGGAACTAGCACAGATACGCAGTATTTT.

The chain uses TRBV7-2 and TRBJ1-2, with D tentatively TRBD1 (5 bases). Trimming shortened V by 6 bases and J by 4 bases, and 15 bases separated the two germline ends. The CDR3 contains 14 residues. Germline V gene sequence: CDR1 SGHTA, CDR2 FQGNSA. CDR3 protein: CASSWGEGSYGYTF. The CDR3 DNA is TGTGCCAGCAGTTGGGGGGAGGGTAGCTATGGCTACACCTTC. Full variable domain (outside the CDR3, taken from reference TRBV7-2 and TRBJ1-2): GAGVSQSPSNKVTEKGKDVELRCDPISGHTALYWYRQSLGQGLEFLIYFQGNSAPDKSGLPSDRFSAERTGGSVSTLTIQRTQQEDSAVYLCASSWGEGSYGYTFGSGTRLTVV.

This clone appeared a few times. This rearrangement joins TRBV6-5 to TRBJ2-7; the match to TRBD1 covers 8 bases. CDR3 length equals 15 residues. Looked up from germline, CDR1 is MNHEY and CDR2 is SVGAGI. V lost 6 bases to trimming and J lost 5 bases; unmatched junction nucleotides: 12. CDR3 coding DNA: TGTGCCAGCAGAAGACAATCCGGGACAGGCAACGAGCAGTACGTC. This translates into CASRRQSGTGNEQYV.

The rearrangement links TRBV28 to TRBJ1-1, with D possibly matching TRBD1 (5 bases). This CDR3 has 16 amino acids. In germline, CDR1 is MDHEN, CDR2 SYDVKM. V gave up 4 bases and J gave up 0 bases, with 15 bases separating them. CDR3 nucleotide sequence: TGTGCCAGCAGTTCAGGGATGGACGGCATGAACACTGAAGCTTTCTTT. It is translated as CASSSGMDGMNTEAFF.

This sequence joins TRBV30 and TRBJ2-5; no clear D gene. Per germline, CDR1 GTSNPN and CDR2 SVGIG (reference sequence). V was shortened by 0 bases and J by 7 bases, with 9 bases between the two germline ends. The CDR3 sequence is 12 residues long. The CDR3 region is CAWSVAQRTQYF. In DNA, the CDR3 is TGTGCCTGGAGTGTGGCCCAGCGGACCCAGTACTTC.

The V gene is TRBV30, the J gene TRBJ1-6; D possibly corresponds to TRBD1 (6 bases). The germline V gene has CDR1 GTSNPN and CDR2 SVGIG (reference sequence). The CDR3 extends over 12 amino acids. V lost 8 bases to trimming and J lost 10 bases, with 15 bases between them. CDR3 loop: CARGGAGSPLHF. The CDR3 nucleotides read TGTGCCCGTGGGGGGGCTGGGTCACCCCTCCACTTT.

The genes are TRBV19 and TRBJ2-3; 7 bases align to TRBD2. Trimming removed 4 bases from V and 2 bases from J; junction bases left unmatched: 6. Looked up from germline, CDR1 is LNHDA and CDR2 is SQIVND (reference sequence). The CDR3 loop spans 15 amino acids. The CDR3 nucleotides read TGTGCCAGTAGTACCCTAGCGGACCTCACAGATACGCAGTATTTT. It encodes CASSTLADLTDTQYF.